The 4 T cell receptor beta chains given below trace back to one sample, sequenced in a study of T-cell memory formation after mild COVID-19. Using its own MiXCR run on the 5' RACE reads, TCRdb lists one record per CDR3 protein. The data show some 150,000 distinct CDR3 sequences, with around 15% seen just once and more than 25% held by the top ten. Sequencing was performed on PBMCs or a T cell subset sorted from them (not recorded which). These receptors were collected from an adult woman who had mild COVID-19 (a few samples of this study predate the infection). Cell type and time point are not known.

This clonotype showed up just a few times. V and J are TRBV20-1 and TRBJ1-2; D is uncertain. The V end lost 3 bases, the J end lost 2 bases, and 16 bases lay between the germline ends. Germline V gene data show CDR1 as DFQATT and CDR2 as SNEGSKA (reference sequence). The CDR3 is 15 residues long. CDR3 region: CSASVSGLQNYGYTF. For the CDR3, the DNA is TGCAGTGCTAGTGTCAGTGGCTTACAGAACTATGGCTACACCTTC.

The J gene is TRBJ2-1, the V gene TRBV5-1; D is possibly TRBD1 or TRBD2 (5 bases each). Deletions cut 4 bases from V and 8 bases from J, with 19 bases between. CDR3 size: 15 residues. Germline CDR1 reads SGHRS; CDR2 reads YFSETQ. In DNA form, the CDR3 reads TGCGCCAGCAGCAGTACCGAGGGGCAGGTCGATGAGCAGTTCTTC. It is translated as CASSSTEGQVDEQFF.

The V and J genes are TRBV3-1 and TRBJ2-3; TRBD1 might be the D (5 bases). V lost 2 bases, J lost 4 bases, and 13 bases lay in between. Germline-derived CDR1 and CDR2 are LGHDT and YNNKEL (reference sequence). The length of the CDR3 is 15 residues. CDR3 loop: CASSQSITGPDTQYF. In DNA form, the CDR3 reads TGTGCCAGCAGCCAATCAATCACAGGTCCAGATACGCAGTATTTT.

The rearrangement links TRBV11-1 to TRBJ2-1; D uncertain. Germline V gives CDR1 SGHAT, CDR2 FQDESV (reference sequence). The CDR3 contains 15 residues. V gave up 6 bases and J gave up 4 bases, with 16 bases separating them. The CDR3: CASSPERNGYNEQFF. CDR3 nucleotides: TGTGCCAGCAGTCCCGAACGCAATGGGTACAATGAGCAGTTCTTC.